This T cell receptor beta chain emerged from a study of T cells in Graves' hyperthyroidism and ophthalmopathy (dated by TCRdb to 2018 to 2020). For the wider study: Peripheral blood was collected at initial diagnosis, before any treatment. To identify distinguishing TCR V-J signatures, a discovery cohort of about 100 patients was used, comprising 40 to 45 with Graves' ophthalmopathy and some 60 with stable Graves' hyperthyroidism. Prospective prediction of ophthalmopathy was tested in an independent validation cohort of fewer than 20 hyperthyroidism patients and 15 to 17 patients who later progressed to ophthalmopathy. For training and testing, the roughly 100 patients in the discovery cohort were randomly divided in a 7:3 ratio. Thyroid tissue and blood T-cell repertoires from roughly 6 Graves' hyperthyroidism patients were also compared in the study. After blood sampling, hyperthyroidism patients were treated with methimazole at a starting dose of 30 mg daily, and ophthalmopathy patients were treated with high-dose intravenous methylprednisolone. The paper describes TCR Vbeta CDR3 sequencing of around 130 peripheral blood samples, made up of approximately 40 ophthalmopathy patients, approximately 76 hyperthyroidism patients and 17 progressor patients. Here is what the overall study found, with its caveats: Sample size was not statistically predetermined, and blinding of investigators to group allocation was not performed. In cross-validation, a model built on a 13 V-J signature told ophthalmopathy apart from stable hyperthyroidism with approximately 90% sensitivity and about 81% specificity, and in testing the same model reached 80%/75%. In validation, the model predicted progression to ophthalmopathy with roughly 70% sensitivity and over 72% specificity, a median of approximately 6.7 months before onset. Blood samples also contained most of the expanded thyroid clonotypes (frequency above 0.001), which suggests that blood repertoires may reflect thyroid immune responses.

CDR1 SEHNR and CDR2 FQNEAQ are derived from the germline V gene (reference sequence). Deletion took 6 bases off V and 6 bases off J, with a span of 23 bases between the germline ends. The CDR3 sequence holds 16 residues, the cysteine and phenylalanine included. Only CDR3 DNA is held: 48 bases, read in frame from base 1. This clonotype was observed a handful of times. What this receptor recognizes is not known. There are no base qualities to consult, and no much larger clone falls within one base. Stable Graves' hyperthyroidism was defined as no progression to ophthalmopathy during 18 months of follow-up. The hyperthyroidism patients were between 18 and 65 years old and newly diagnosed, with a disease duration of less than 2 months. Patients with uncontrolled infections, other autoimmune diseases, pregnancy or lactation were excluded. Diagnoses relied on clinical symptoms, serum thyroxine and TRAb, thyroid ultrasound and orbital computed tomography. PBMCs were separated from approximately 10 ml of fresh peripheral blood using Ficoll-Paque density gradient centrifugation. Trizol reagent was used to extract total RNA, and RNA quality was then checked on an Agilent 2100 Bioanalyzer.

Amplification of TCR beta CDR3 regions was carried out from RNA transcripts. A first-round RT-PCR of the TCR CDR3 used the HTBI primer set with the Qiagen OneStep RT-PCR kit. The libraries were constructed in a second round of multiplex PCR and then size-selected and purified. Libraries were sequenced paired-end with 100 bp reads on an Illumina HiSeq2000. Regarding the original processing steps: Raw data were processed with SOAPnuke, discarding reads with adapters, uncalled bases, mean Phred below 15, or no exact constant-primer or identifier match. COPE v1.2.5 was used to merge the high-quality paired reads, and each unique nucleotide sequence was defined as a clonotype. MiTCR v1.1 was used to align clonotypes to the IMGT TRBV, TRBD and TRBJ reference segments. The analysis was restricted to V-J combinations with a frequency above 0.0001, which together covered over 99% of the repertoires. The TCS score was defined as F50 (clonal expansion) divided by E x V (chaos), with BLOSUM62-based TCRdist calculated between CDR3 peptides within each V-J. Welch's t-statistics and random forest reduced around 510 V-J features to fewer than 15, which were used in a naive Bayes classifier (R e1071). TCRdb reworked the public reads: Q25 trimming with fastp, MiXCR clone assembly, productive beta chains retained. Rows with a matching CDR3 protein are joined into one entry that keeps the most common DNA and genes. The V and J calls, along with clone size, are taken from TCRdb and not from the paper's own processing. The sample table lists 600,000 to 650,000 distinct CDR3 sequences, roughly 16% of them with a count of one. The ten largest make up around 4% of the sample.

The specimen sequenced was blood. Here the chain combines TRBV7-9 and TRBJ1-2; no D gene is confidently identified. This clonotype was sampled from a woman under 40 with Graves' hyperthyroidism. The CDR3 region: CASSRAYEGVKDGYTF. The DNA is TGTGCCAGCAGTCGGGCGTATGAGGGCGTAAAAGATGGCTACACCTTC. With the portions outside the CDR3 filled from the reference TRBV7-9 and TRBJ1-2 genes, the complete variable region becomes DTGVSQNPRHKITKRGQNVTFRCDPISEHNRLYWYRQTLGQGPEFLTYFQNEAQLEKSRLLSDRFSAERPKGSFSTLEIQRTEQGDSAMYLCASSRAYEGVKDGYTFGSGTRLTVV.